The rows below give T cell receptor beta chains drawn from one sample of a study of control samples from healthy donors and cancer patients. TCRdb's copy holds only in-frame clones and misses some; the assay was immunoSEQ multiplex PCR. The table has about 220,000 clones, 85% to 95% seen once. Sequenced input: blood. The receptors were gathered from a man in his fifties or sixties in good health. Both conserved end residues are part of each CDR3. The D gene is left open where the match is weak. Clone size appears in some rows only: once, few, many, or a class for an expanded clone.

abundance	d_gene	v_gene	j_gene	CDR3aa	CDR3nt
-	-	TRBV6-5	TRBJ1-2	CASSSDSSGGYTF	TGTGCCAGCAGCTCTGACAGCAGTGGAGGCTACACCTTC
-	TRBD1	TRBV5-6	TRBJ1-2	CASSPGQGSGYTF	TGTGCCAGCAGCCCGGGACAGGGTAGTGGCTACACCTTC
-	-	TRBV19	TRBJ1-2	CATRRGADNYGYTF	TGTGCCACCCGAAGGGGGGCGGATAACTATGGCTACACCTTC
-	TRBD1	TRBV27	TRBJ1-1	CASSTLNRGMNTEAFF	TGTGCCAGCAGTACCTTAAACAGGGGGATGAACACTGAAGCTTTCTTT
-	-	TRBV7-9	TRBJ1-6	CASSLPGDFSPLHF	TGTGCCAGCAGCTTACCAGGGGACTTTTCCCCCCTCCACTTT
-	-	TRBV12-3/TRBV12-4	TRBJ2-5	CASSPKETQYF	TGTGCCAGCAGCCCGAAAGAGACCCAGTACTTC
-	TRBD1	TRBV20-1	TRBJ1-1	CSASNTRDRGSTEAFF	TGCAGTGCTAGTAATACAAGGGACAGGGGGTCCACTGAAGCTTTCTTT
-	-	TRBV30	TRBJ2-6	CAWSRGAGANVLTF	TGTGCCTGGAGTAGGGGTGCTGGGGCCAACGTCCTGACTTTC
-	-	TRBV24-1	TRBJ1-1	CATSDRGTEAFF	TGTGCCACCAGTGATCGGGGGACTGAAGCTTTCTTT
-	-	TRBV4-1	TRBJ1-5	CASSQEDGYQPQHF	TGCGCCAGCAGCCAAGAGGACGGTTATCAGCCCCAGCATTTT
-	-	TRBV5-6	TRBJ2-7	CASSWLGSSSYEQYF	TGTGCCAGCAGCTGGCTGGGTTCTAGCTCCTACGAGCAGTACTTC
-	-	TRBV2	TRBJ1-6	CASNLPLGRANSPLHF	TGTGCCAGCAATCTTCCTTTGGGCAGGGCGAATTCACCCCTCCACTTT
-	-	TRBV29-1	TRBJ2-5	CSADWGGIGTQYF	TGCAGCGCCGACTGGGGGGGCATCGGGACCCAGTACTTC
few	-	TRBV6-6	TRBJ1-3	CASSPRPEQVTSGNTIYF	TGTGCCAGCAGTCCTCGCCCCGAACAGGTGACCTCTGGAAACACCATATATTTT
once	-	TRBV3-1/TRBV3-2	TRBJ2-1	CASSLLGVNEQFF	TGTGCCAGCAGTCTCTTAGGAGTCAATGAGCAGTTCTTC
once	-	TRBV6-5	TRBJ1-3	CASSRDSGNTIYF	TGTGCCAGCAGTCGGGACTCCGGAAACACCATATATTTT
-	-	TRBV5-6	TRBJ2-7	CASSLTGSYEQYF	TGTGCCAGCAGCTTGACAGGGTCGTACGAGCAGTACTTC
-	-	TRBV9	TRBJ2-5	CASSSGQETQYF	TGTGCCAGCAGCTCGGGCCAAGAGACCCAGTACTTC
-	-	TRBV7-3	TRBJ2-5	CASSRGMKETQYF	TGTGCCAGCAGCAGGGGAATGAAGGAGACCCAGTACTTC
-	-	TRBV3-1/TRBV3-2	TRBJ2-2	CASTQGDHGELFF	TGTGCCAGCACCCAAGGGGATCACGGGGAGCTGTTTTTT
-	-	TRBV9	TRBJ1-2	CASSVALGGAFYGYTF	TGTGCCAGCAGCGTAGCGCTGGGAGGGGCGTTCTATGGCTACACCTTC
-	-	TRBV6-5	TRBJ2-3	CASSYGQGVRTDTQYF	TGTGCCAGCAGTTATGGGCAGGGTGTCCGCACAGATACGCAGTATTTT
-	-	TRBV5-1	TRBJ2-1	CASSLASRDINEQFF	TGCGCCAGCAGCTTGGCCAGCAGGGATATCAATGAGCAGTTCTTC
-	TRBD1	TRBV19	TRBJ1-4	CASRLRTGRREKLFF	TGTGCCAGTAGATTACGGACAGGGAGGCGGGAAAAACTGTTTTTT
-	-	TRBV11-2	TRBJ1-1	CASSLRGPGTEAFF	TGTGCCAGCAGCCTCCGCGGGCCGGGCACTGAAGCTTTCTTT
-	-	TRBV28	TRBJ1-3	CASSSPSSGNTIYF	TGTGCCAGCAGTTCTCCCTCTTCTGGAAACACCATATATTTT
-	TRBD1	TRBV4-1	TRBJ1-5	CASSLTGTAFFSNQPQHF	TGCGCCAGCAGCTTAACCGGGACAGCCTTCTTTAGCAATCAGCCCCAGCATTTT
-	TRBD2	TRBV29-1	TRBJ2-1	CSVTDDRGGDTNEQFF	TGCAGCGTCACCGATGATCGGGGGGGAGATACGAATGAGCAGTTCTTC
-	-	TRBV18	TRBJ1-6	CASSPLGGADSPLHF	TGTGCCAGCTCACCACTCGGGGGGGCGGATTCACCCCTCCACTTT
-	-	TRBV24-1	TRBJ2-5	CATSDLGTQYF	TGTGCCACCAGTGATTTAGGGACCCAGTACTTC
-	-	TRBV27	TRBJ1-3	CASSFTGTENTIYF	TGTGCCAGCAGTTTTACAGGGACCGAAAACACCATATATTTT
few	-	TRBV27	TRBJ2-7	CASSMLDGPYEQYF	TGTGCCAGCAGTATGCTGGACGGCCCCTACGAGCAGTACTTC
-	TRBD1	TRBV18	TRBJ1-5	CASSATGGNQPQHF	TGTGCCAGCTCAGCGACAGGGGGAAATCAGCCCCAGCATTTT
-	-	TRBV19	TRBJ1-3	CASSHSGNTIYF	TGTGCCAGTAGCCACTCTGGAAACACCATATATTTT
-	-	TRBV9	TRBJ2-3	CASTATPAGTQYF	TGTGCCAGCACCGCGACCCCCGCGGGTACGCAGTATTTT
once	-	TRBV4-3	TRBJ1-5	CASSQDSRQKYQPQHF	TGCGCCAGCAGCCAAGATAGCCGACAGAAGTATCAGCCCCAGCATTTT
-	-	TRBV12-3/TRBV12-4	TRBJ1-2	CASSFLGGVAGTF	TGTGCCAGCAGTTTCCTGGGTGGAGTGGCGGGCACCTTC
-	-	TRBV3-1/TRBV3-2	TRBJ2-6	CASSLYRVMSSGANVLTF	TGTGCCAGCAGCTTGTACAGGGTAATGAGCTCTGGGGCCAACGTCCTGACTTTC
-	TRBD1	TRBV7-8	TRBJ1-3	CASSFTGVRGNTIYF	TGTGCCAGCAGCTTCACAGGGGTCCGTGGAAACACCATATATTTT
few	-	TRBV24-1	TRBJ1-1	CATRLGGDTEAFF	TGTGCCACCAGACTAGGGGGGGACACTGAAGCTTTCTTT
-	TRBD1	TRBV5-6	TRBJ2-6	CASSRRTGALSGANVLTF	TGTGCCAGCAGCAGGCGGACAGGGGCCCTCTCTGGGGCCAACGTCCTGACTTTC
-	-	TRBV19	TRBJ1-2	CASQRTADTYGYTF	TGTGCCAGTCAGCGGACAGCAGACACCTATGGCTACACCTTC
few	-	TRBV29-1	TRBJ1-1	CSVKRGGLAFF	TGCAGCGTCAAGAGAGGGGGGCTAGCTTTCTTT
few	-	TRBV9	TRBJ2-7	CASSETDSYEQYF	TGTGCCAGCAGCGAGACTGACTCCTACGAGCAGTACTTC
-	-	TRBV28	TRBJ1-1	CASRNPMNTEAFF	TGTGCCAGCAGAAACCCAATGAACACTGAAGCTTTCTTT
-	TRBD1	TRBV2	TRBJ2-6	CASTGVGANVLTF	TGTGCCAGTACAGGGGTCGGGGCCAACGTCCTGACTTTC
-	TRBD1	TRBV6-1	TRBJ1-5	CASSEAPAGGKGNQPQHF	TGTGCCAGCAGTGAAGCGCCCGCAGGGGGCAAGGGCAATCAGCCCCAGCATTTT
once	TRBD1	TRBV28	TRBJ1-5	CASSPRDSVANQPQHF	TGTGCCAGCAGTCCCCGGGACAGCGTCGCCAATCAGCCCCAGCATTTT
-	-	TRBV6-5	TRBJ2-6	CASSYGYFGANVLTF	TGTGCCAGCAGTTACGGTTATTTTGGGGCCAACGTCCTGACTTTC
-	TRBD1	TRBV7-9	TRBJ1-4	CASSSRMTGFEKLFF	TGTGCCAGCAGCTCCCGAATGACAGGGTTCGAAAAACTGTTTTTT
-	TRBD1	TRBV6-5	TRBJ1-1	CASSNDRVETEAFF	TGTGCCAGCAGTAACGACAGGGTTGAAACTGAAGCTTTCTTT
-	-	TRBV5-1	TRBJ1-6	CASSLVWQGNNSPLHF	TGCGCCAGCAGCTTGGTCTGGCAGGGCAATAATTCACCCCTCCACTTT
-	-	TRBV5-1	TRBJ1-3	CASSLTSSGNTIYF	TGCGCCAGCAGCTTGACGAGCTCTGGAAACACCATATATTTT
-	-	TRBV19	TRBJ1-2	CASSISRENRRGYTF	TGTGCCAGTAGTATTTCTCGGGAAAATAGACGGGGCTACACCTTC
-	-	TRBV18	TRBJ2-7	CASSGGEQYF	TGTGCCAGCTCGGGGGGCGAGCAGTACTTC